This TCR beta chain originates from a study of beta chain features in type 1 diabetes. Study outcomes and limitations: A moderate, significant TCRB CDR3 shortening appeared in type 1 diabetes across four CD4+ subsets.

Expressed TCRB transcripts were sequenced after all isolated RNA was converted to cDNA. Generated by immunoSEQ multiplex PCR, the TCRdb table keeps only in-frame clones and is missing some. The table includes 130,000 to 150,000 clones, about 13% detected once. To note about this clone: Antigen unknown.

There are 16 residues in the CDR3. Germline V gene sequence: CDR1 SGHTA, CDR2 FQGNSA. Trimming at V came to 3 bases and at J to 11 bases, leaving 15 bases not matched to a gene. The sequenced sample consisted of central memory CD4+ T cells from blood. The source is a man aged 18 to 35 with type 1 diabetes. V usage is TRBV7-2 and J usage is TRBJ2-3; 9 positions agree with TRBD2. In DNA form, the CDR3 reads TGTGCCAGCAGCTTCGCTAGCGGGAACTCGGTTCGGGGGCAGTATTTT. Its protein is CASSFASGNSVRGQYF.